This T cell receptor (beta chain) was identified during a study of brain metastases from non-small cell lung cancer. Germline V lookup: CDR1 SQVTM, CDR2 ANQGSEA. The CDR3 is 14 residues long. Profiled with immunoSEQ multiplex PCR; TCRdb holds only in-frame clones, not every one. The sample holds approximately 3,300 clones, about 90% seen once. The study, taken as a whole, reports: Brain metastases shared most TCR repertoire with primaries, with sparse T cells. In 50% to 80% of brain metastases, T-cell clones were expanded compared with matched primary tumors.

As for this clone: What it binds is unknown. The germline gene is not matched at one end of the junction; a read error may be the cause. This sample includes further DNA sequences coding for the same CDR3.

The TCR sequence derives from a donor at least 40 years old with non-small cell lung cancer. Material: primary lung tumor tissue. The chain carries TRBV29-1 and TRBJ2-1, with D tentatively TRBD2 (6 bases). CDR3 DNA sequence: TGCAGTGTTGGCGGGATCCTCTCCTACAATGAGCAGTTCTTC. This translates into CSVGGILSYNEQFF.